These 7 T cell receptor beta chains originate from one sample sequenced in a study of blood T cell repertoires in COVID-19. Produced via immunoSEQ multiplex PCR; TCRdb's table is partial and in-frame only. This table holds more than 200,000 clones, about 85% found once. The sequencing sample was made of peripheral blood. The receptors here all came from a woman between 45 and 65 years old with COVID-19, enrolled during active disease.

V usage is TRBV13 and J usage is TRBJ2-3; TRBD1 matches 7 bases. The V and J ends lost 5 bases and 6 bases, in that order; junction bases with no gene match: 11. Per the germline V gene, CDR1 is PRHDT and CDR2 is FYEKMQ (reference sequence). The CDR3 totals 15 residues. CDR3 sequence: CASSRGQDLPDTQYF. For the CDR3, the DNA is TGTGCCAGCAGCCGCGGACAGGACTTACCCGATACGCAGTATTTT.

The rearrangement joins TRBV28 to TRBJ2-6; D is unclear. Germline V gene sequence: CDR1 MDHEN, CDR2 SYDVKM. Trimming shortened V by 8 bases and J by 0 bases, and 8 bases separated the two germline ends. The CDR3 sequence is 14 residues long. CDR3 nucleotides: TGTGCCAGCGCTCAGTACTCTGGGGCCAACGTCCTGACTTTC. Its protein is CASAQYSGANVLTF.

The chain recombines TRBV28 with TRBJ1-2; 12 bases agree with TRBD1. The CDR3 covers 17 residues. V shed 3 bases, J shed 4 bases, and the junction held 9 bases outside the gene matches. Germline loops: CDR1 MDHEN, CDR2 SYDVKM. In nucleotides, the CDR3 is TGTGCCAGCAGTTTGATCGGGACAGGGGGCGCCCGCTATGGCTACACCTTC. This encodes CASSLIGTGGARYGYTF.

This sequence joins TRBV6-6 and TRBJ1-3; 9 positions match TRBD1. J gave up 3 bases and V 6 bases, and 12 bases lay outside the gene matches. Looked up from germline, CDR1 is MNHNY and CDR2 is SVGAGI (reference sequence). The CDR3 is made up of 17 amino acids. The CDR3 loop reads CASRRQDRGTGGNTIYF. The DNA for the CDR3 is TGTGCCAGCAGGCGACAAGACAGGGGGACGGGTGGAAACACCATATATTTT.

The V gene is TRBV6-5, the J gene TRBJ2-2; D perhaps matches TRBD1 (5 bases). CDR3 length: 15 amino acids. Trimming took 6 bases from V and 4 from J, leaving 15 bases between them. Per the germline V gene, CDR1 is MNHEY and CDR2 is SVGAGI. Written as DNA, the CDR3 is TGTGCCAGCAGGGTGGGGCCCCCGAGCACCGGGGAGCTGTTTTTT. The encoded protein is CASRVGPPSTGELFF.

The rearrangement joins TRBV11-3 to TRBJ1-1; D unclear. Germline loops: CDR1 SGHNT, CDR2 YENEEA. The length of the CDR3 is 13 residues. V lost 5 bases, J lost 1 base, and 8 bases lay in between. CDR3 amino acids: CASSTVGNTEAFF. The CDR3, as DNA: TGTGCCAGCAGCACAGTCGGGAACACTGAAGCTTTCTTT.

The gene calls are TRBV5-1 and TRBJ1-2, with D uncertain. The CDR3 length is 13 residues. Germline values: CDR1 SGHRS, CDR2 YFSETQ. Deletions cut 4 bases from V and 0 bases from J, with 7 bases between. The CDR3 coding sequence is TGCGCCAGCAGCCGGGAGACTAACTATGGCTACACCTTC. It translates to CASSRETNYGYTF.